Listed here are 23 T cell receptor beta chains from one sample, sequenced in a study of shared clonotypes between healthy human individuals. Terminally differentiated effector memory CD45RA+ cells were excluded by CCR7 positive selection of CD45RO-negative cells. Produced via immunoSEQ multiplex PCR; TCRdb's table is partial and in-frame only. The sample carries around 1.9 million clones, just under 95% recorded once. Sequenced material: naive CD8+ T cells from PBMCs. The receptors stem from a man aged 18 to 29 in good health. Some clones in this sample may be carry-over from other donors' samples.

The CDR3: CASSLANSGTDTQYF. The CDR3 DNA follows: TGCGCCAGCAGCTTGGCCAATAGCGGCACAGATACGCAGTATTTT. This chain links TRBV5-1 with TRBJ2-3; TRBD2 is a possible D gene (5 bases). The CDR3 has 15 residues. The V gene's germline CDR1 is SGHRS and CDR2 YFSETQ. Trimming left V 0 bases short and J 1 base short, with 9 bases between.

This clone was observed a few times. The same CDR3 arises from other DNA sequences in this sample as well. This chain uses TRBV6-5 with TRBJ1-1, with D possibly being TRBD1 (5 bases). Germline values: CDR1 MNHEY, CDR2 SVGAGI. The length of the CDR3 is 14 residues. V lost 0 bases to trimming and J lost 2 bases, with 7 bases between them. DNA of the CDR3: TGTGCCAGCAGTTACTCGCAGGGAAACACTGAAGCTTTCTTT. It encodes CASSYSQGNTEAFF.

The genes are TRBV19 and TRBJ2-2; D remains unclear. Between the trimmed V and J ends, which lost 0 bases and 5 bases, there was a span of 13 bases. Per the germline V gene, CDR1 is LNHDA and CDR2 is SQIVND (reference sequence). The CDR3 length is 16 residues. The CDR3 spells CASSIDLFQRTGELFF. The CDR3, as DNA: TGTGCCAGTAGTATAGATCTTTTCCAGCGAACCGGGGAGCTGTTTTTT.

V and J are TRBV9 and TRBJ2-1, with D possibly being TRBD1 (6 bases). The CDR3 is 13 residues long. The germline gives CDR1 SGDLS, CDR2 YYNGEE. V was trimmed by 3 bases and J by 8 bases, leaving 12 bases between them. CDR3 nucleotides: TGTGCCAGCAGCGAGGGGGTTCGGTATGAGCAGTTCTTC. This codes for CASSEGVRYEQFF.

V gene TRBV4-3 combines with J gene TRBJ2-1; TRBD2 matches 8 bases. CDR3 length: 15 residues. The germline gives CDR1 LGHNA, CDR2 YSLEER. After removal of 1 base from V and 7 bases from J, the junction contained 6 bases not matched to a gene. The CDR3 region is CASSQGTSLINEQFF. The CDR3 DNA follows: TGCGCCAGCAGCCAAGGGACTAGCCTCATAAATGAGCAGTTCTTC.

This sequence joins TRBV5-6 and TRBJ1-4; weak D call: TRBD1 (5 bases). This CDR3 has 13 residues. The V end lost 3 bases, the J end lost 7 bases, and 10 bases lay between the germline ends. Germline lookup yields CDR1 SGHDT and CDR2 YYEEEE. CDR3 in amino acids: CASSSGTAEKLFF. The DNA of the CDR3 is TGTGCCAGCAGCTCCGGGACTGCTGAAAAACTGTTTTTT. Based on the CDR3 plus reference TRBV5-6 and TRBJ1-4, the full variable domain is DAGVTQSPTHLIKTRGQQVTLRCSPKSGHDTVSWYQQALGQGPQFIFQYYEEEERQRGNFPDRFSGHQFPNYSSELNVNALLLGDSALYLCASSSGTAEKLFFGSGTQLSVL.

About this clone itself: At the DNA level, this CDR3 is encoded by other sequences in the same sample as well. This chain joins TRBV19 and TRBJ2-7; TRBD1 is a possible D gene (5 bases). The germline V gene has CDR1 LNHDA and CDR2 SQIVND (reference sequence). Trimming took off 1 base at V and 2 bases at J, with 6 bases between the two ends. This CDR3 contains 13 residues. This CDR3 is CASSIGGTYEQYF. The CDR3 DNA reads TGTGCCAGTAGTATAGGGGGCACCTACGAGCAGTACTTC. Full variable domain (outside the CDR3, taken from reference TRBV19 and TRBJ2-7): DGGITQSPKYLFRKEGQNVTLSCEQNLNHDAMYWYRQDPGQGLRLIYYSQIVNDFQKGDIAEGYSVSREKKESFPLTVTSAQKNPTAFYLCASSIGGTYEQYFGPGTRLTVT.

This sequence joins TRBV9 and TRBJ2-1; 12 bases align to TRBD2. The trim removed 3 bases at V and 7 bases at J, leaving 11 bases unmatched. This CDR3 is built from 17 residues. The germline CDR1 and CDR2 sequences are SGDLS and YYNGEE. The CDR3 nucleotides are TGTGCCAGCAGCGACCGGACTAGCGGGATTCAGTCGAATGAGCAGTTCTTC. This gives the protein CASSDRTSGIQSNEQFF.

The chain couples TRBV27 to TRBJ1-1; D is unresolved. With 5 bases removed from V and 1 base from J, the gap between germline ends came to 14 bases. There are 15 residues in the CDR3. From germline, CDR1 is MNHEY and CDR2 SMNVEV (reference sequence). In DNA form, the CDR3 reads TGTGCCAGCAGTCTGGGAGTGGGCGGGAACACTGAAGCTTTCTTT. This translates into CASSLGVGGNTEAFF.

The gene calls are TRBV2 and TRBJ2-1; 11 nucleotides align to TRBD2. The trim removed 2 bases at V and 6 bases at J, leaving 3 bases unmatched. Germline V CDR1 and CDR2: SNHLY, FYNNEI. The CDR3 covers 15 residues. CDR3 in amino acids: CASSERLAGTNEQFF. CDR3 nucleotide sequence: TGTGCCAGCAGTGAACGACTAGCGGGGACCAATGAGCAGTTCTTC.

This chain links TRBV27 with TRBJ2-7; TRBD1 might be the D (5 bases). This CDR3 comprises 14 residues. V gave up 3 bases and J gave up 7 bases, with 16 bases separating them. Germline loops: CDR1 MNHEY, CDR2 SMNVEV (reference sequence). The CDR3 DNA sequence: TGTGCCAGCAGTTTCGGAACGGGTTCAGGGGAGCAGTACTTC. It yields the protein CASSFGTGSGEQYF.

A note on this clone: Other DNA sequences in this specimen translate into the identical CDR3. The chain couples TRBV6-6 to TRBJ1-2; 7 bases are a match to TRBD1. V lost 0 bases, J lost 5 bases, and 0 bases stayed unmatched. The CDR3 totals 13 residues. Germline V gives CDR1 MNHNY, CDR2 SVGAGI (reference sequence). This CDR3 is CASSYSTGYGYTF. DNA of the CDR3: TGTGCCAGCAGTTACTCGACAGGGTATGGCTACACCTTC.

The V gene is TRBV9, the J gene TRBJ1-2, with D perhaps TRBD1 (5 bases). Looked up from germline, CDR1 is SGDLS and CDR2 is YYNGEE. The CDR3 loop spans 16 amino acids. V lost 3 bases and J 6 bases, leaving 21 bases between the germline ends. The CDR3 DNA sequence: TGTGCCAGCAGCGCCTGGGACGCAGCCTCGCCGGATGGCTACACCTTC. Residues: CASSAWDAASPDGYTF.

The chain combines TRBV19 with TRBJ2-1, with 9 bases lining up with TRBD2. With 3 bases clipped from V and 5 bases from J, the junction kept 2 bases outside the gene matches. This CDR3 comprises 14 residues. Germline V gene lookup returns CDR1 LNHDA and CDR2 SQIVND (reference sequence). CDR3 nucleotides: TGTGCCAGTAGTATCCTAGCGGGAAACAATGAGCAGTTCTTC. This translates into CASSILAGNNEQFF.

Note on this clone: Relative to the germline gene, one junction end is altered; a read error may explain this. V gene TRBV7-9 combines with J gene TRBJ2-2; 10 bases fit TRBD2. Germline V gene lookup returns CDR1 SEHNR and CDR2 FQNEAQ (reference sequence). This CDR3 has 16 residues. The CDR3 loop reads CASSTRSSGSPGELFF. As DNA, the CDR3 is TGCGCCAGCAGCACTAGGTCTAGCGGGAGCCCCGGGGAGCTGTTTTTT.

The chain recombines TRBV6-1 with TRBJ1-3; no clear D. CDR1 and CDR2 (germline): MNHNS, SASEGT. The CDR3 consists of 14 residues. V was shortened by 10 bases and J by 4 bases, with 17 bases between the two germline ends. This chain's CDR3 is CATDGVSGGNTIYF. The CDR3 DNA sequence: TGTGCCACTGATGGCGTGTCGGGGGGAAACACCATATATTTT.

The chain has TRBV28 and TRBJ1-1, with D unresolved. The CDR3 is 13 residues long. Trimming took 5 bases from V and 5 from J, leaving 12 bases between them. Germline CDR1 MDHEN, CDR2 SYDVKM. The CDR3 here is CASSDDVDTEAFF. The CDR3 DNA follows: TGTGCCAGCAGTGACGATGTGGATACTGAAGCTTTCTTT.

The chain joins TRBV27 to TRBJ1-5, with D perhaps matching TRBD1 (5 bases). Per the germline V gene, CDR1 is MNHEY and CDR2 is SMNVEV (reference sequence). V was shortened by 5 bases and J by 3 bases, with 14 bases between the two germline ends. This CDR3 is built from 15 residues. For the CDR3, the DNA is TGTGCCAGCAGTAACCAGGGACCTACCAATCAGCCCCAGCATTTT. Translated, it gives CASSNQGPTNQPQHF.

This clone showed up just a few times. A much larger clone lies one base from this, so it may be a read error. The same CDR3 is also encoded by other DNA sequences in this sample. The V call is TRBV9, the J call TRBJ1-1; D unresolved. Germline V gene data show CDR1 as SGDLS and CDR2 as YYNGEE. V dropped 0 bases and J dropped 4 bases, with 7 bases sitting between them. This CDR3 is built from 13 residues. The CDR3 DNA is TGTGCCAGCAGCGTAGGATGGGGCACTGAAGCTTTCTTT. Amino acid sequence: CASSVGWGTEAFF.

The sample holds one count of this clone. The V and J genes are TRBV30 and TRBJ2-7, with 10 bases lining up with TRBD1. CDR3 size: 14 residues. Germline values: CDR1 GTSNPN, CDR2 SVGIG (reference sequence). The V gene end was trimmed by 8 bases and the J gene end by 3 bases; junction bases not matched to a gene: 10. CDR3 region: CATAGRDRGYEQYF. CDR3 bases: TGTGCCACAGCCGGCCGGGACAGGGGCTACGAGCAGTACTTC.

The gene calls are TRBV28 and TRBJ2-5, with 7 nucleotides matching TRBD1. Germline lookup yields CDR1 MDHEN and CDR2 SYDVKM. With 5 bases clipped from V and 5 bases from J, the junction kept 14 bases outside the gene matches. The CDR3 totals 16 residues. In DNA form, the CDR3 reads TGTGCCAGCAGTCCCAAACAGGGGTGGGTTTCGGAGACCCAGTACTTC. Amino acids: CASSPKQGWVSETQYF.

Note on this clone: Other DNA sequences in the same sample also yield this CDR3. This chain links TRBV19 with TRBJ2-5; the match to TRBD2 covers 8 bases. This CDR3 is 13 amino acids long. The J segment lost 5 bases and the V segment lost 3 bases, leaving 2 bases of the junction unmatched. CDR1 and CDR2 (germline): LNHDA, SQIVND (reference sequence). This CDR3 is CASSMGGGETQYF. The CDR3, as DNA: TGTGCCAGTAGTATGGGCGGGGGGGAGACCCAGTACTTC.

This chain uses TRBV5-5 with TRBJ2-7; 7 bases fit TRBD1. With V trimmed by 1 base and J by 3 bases, 4 bases remained unmatched. CDR1 and CDR2 from the germline V gene are SGHKS and YYEKEE (reference sequence). There are 14 residues in the CDR3. This CDR3 reads CASSLSYRGYEQYF. CDR3 in DNA: TGTGCCAGCAGCTTGTCCTACAGGGGCTACGAGCAGTACTTC.